The sequence of this T cell receptor (beta chain) was determined in a study of T-cell memory formation after mild COVID-19. TCRdb used MiXCR to reprocess the 5' RACE reads, holding one entry per CDR3 protein. Altogether under 300,000 distinct CDR3 sequences are present, around 8% being singletons, with the ten largest covering about 20%. A note on this clonotype: A read error may account for a junction end that differs from germline.

Germline CDR1 GTSNPN, CDR2 SVGIG (reference sequence). This CDR3 has 11 residues. This chain uses TRBV30 with TRBJ2-3; the D gene is possibly TRBD2 (5 bases). Source material: PBMCs or a T cell subset sorted from them (not recorded which). The TCR originated in a man aged 18-30 years who had mild COVID-19 (a few samples of this study predate the infection). Cell type and time point are not known. The CDR3 coding sequence is TGCGTACTAGGGATCACAGATACGCAGTATTTT. This translates into CVLGITDTQYF. Filled out from reference TRBV30 and TRBJ2-3, the complete variable domain reads SQTIHQWPATLVQPVGSPLSLECTVEGTSNPNLYWYRQAAGRGLQLLFYSVGIGQISSEVPQNLSASRPQDRQFILSSKKLLLSDSGFYLCVLGITDTQYFGPGTRLTVL.